Given below is one T cell receptor beta chain in context. The target antigen is unknown. This sample stems from a study of T cell responses to AZD1222 COVID-19 vaccine. Whole-study findings and limits: Variant regions that are unmutated are reportedly the target of nearly half of spike-specific TCRs. Two AZD1222 doses significantly raised spike-specific TCR breadth and depth over controls. Baseline antibody screening turned up just a handful of seropositive AZD1222 recipients. Spike was spanned by vaccine-associated CD4 TCRs, which were dominant at 160-218 and 743-854.

Assay: immunoSEQ multiplex PCR; the TCRdb copy retains only in-frame clones and omits some. The sample lists roughly 150,000 clones; about 92% were seen once. Germline values: CDR1 SGHVS, CDR2 FQNEAQ. CDR3 length equals 14 residues. The trim removed 5 bases at V and 2 bases at J, leaving 1 base unmatched. This chain connects TRBV7-8 to TRBJ1-5; 9 nucleotides align to TRBD1. The clonotype was recovered from an adult in good health. This material consisted of peripheral blood, taken on day 0 of AZD1222 vaccination. The chain's CDR3 is CASSRDRGNQPQHF. The CDR3 nucleotides are TGTGCCAGCAGCCGGGACAGGGGCAATCAGCCCCAGCATTTT.